This T cell receptor (beta chain) appears in the sequencing data of a study of naive and memory T cell subsets. Alpha and beta libraries were amplified separately from the second PCR onward. An equimolar mix of two oligonucleotides served as the beta constant-region primer for TRBC1 and TRBC2. Ligated cDNA was amplified by four rounds of PCR with nested alpha and beta constant-region primers and SP2. A 12-nucleotide UMI and the SP2 primer were added to the cDNA 3' end by oligonucleotide ligation. TCRdb passed the UMI-ligation and nested PCR reads through MiXCR, listing each CDR3 protein once. The table records about 150,000 distinct CDR3 sequences, approximately 22% of them present only once. Notes on the study in general: Especially in CD8 cells, naive repertoires contained a few larger clonotypes, possibly CD45RA-re-expressing memory cells. Over 85% of naive TCR sequences appeared only once, unlike memory subsets.

A remark on this clonotype: Its antigen is currently unknown. A much bigger clone sits one base away, suggesting this may be a read error.

Germline V gives CDR1 LGHDT, CDR2 YNNKEL (reference sequence). This CDR3 contains 15 residues. Input material: naive CD4+ T cells from blood. This chain uses TRBV3-1 with TRBJ2-7; D perhaps matches TRBD2 (5 bases). The origin of this receptor is a human donor in good health. The CDR3 sequence: CASSQDPGGSYEQHF. The CDR3 nucleotides are TGTGCCAGCAGCCAAGATCCCGGAGGATCCTACGAGCAGCACTTC.